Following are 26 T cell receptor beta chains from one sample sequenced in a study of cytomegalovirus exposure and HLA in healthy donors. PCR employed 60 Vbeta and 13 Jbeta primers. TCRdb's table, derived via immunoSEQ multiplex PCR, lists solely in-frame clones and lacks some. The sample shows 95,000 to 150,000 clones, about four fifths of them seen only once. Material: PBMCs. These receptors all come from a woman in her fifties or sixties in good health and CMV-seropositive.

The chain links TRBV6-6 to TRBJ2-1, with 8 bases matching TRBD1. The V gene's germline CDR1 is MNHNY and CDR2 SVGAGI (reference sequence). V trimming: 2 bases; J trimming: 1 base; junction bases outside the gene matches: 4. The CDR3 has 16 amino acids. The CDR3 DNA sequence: TGTGCCAGCAGTTACCGGACAGGGTTTTCCTACAATGAGCAGTTCTTC. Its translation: CASSYRTGFSYNEQFF.

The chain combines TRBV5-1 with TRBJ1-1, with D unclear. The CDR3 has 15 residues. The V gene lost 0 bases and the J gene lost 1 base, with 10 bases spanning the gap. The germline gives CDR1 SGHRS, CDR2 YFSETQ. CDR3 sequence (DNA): TGCGCCAGCAGCTTGGCCGGAGCGCCGAACACTGAAGCTTTCTTT. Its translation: CASSLAGAPNTEAFF.

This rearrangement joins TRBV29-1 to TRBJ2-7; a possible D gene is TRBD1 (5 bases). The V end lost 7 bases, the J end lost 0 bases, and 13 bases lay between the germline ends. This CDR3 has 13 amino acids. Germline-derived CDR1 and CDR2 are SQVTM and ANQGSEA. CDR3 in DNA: TGCAGCGCCGAAGGTGGGGCCTCCTACGAGCAGTACTTC. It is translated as CSAEGGASYEQYF.

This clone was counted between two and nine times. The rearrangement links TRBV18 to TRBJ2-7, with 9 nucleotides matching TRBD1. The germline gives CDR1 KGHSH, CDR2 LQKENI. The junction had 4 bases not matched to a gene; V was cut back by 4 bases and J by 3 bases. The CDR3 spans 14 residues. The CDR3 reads CASSRTGVIYEQYF. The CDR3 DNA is TGTGCCAGCTCACGGACAGGGGTAATCTACGAGCAGTACTTC.

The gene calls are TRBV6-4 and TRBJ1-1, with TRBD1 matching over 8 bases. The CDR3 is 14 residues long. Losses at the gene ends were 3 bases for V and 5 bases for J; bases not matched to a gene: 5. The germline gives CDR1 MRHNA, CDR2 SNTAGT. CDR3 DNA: TGTGCCAGCAGTGATGGACAGGGAGGGACTGAAGCTTTCTTT. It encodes CASSDGQGGTEAFF.

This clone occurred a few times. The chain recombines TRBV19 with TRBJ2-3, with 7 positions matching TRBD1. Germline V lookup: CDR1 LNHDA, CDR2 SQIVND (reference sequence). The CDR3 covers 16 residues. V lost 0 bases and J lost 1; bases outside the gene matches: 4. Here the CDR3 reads CASSIDQGQCTDTQYF. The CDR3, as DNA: TGTGCCAGTAGTATAGATCAGGGACAGTGCACAGATACGCAGTATTTT.

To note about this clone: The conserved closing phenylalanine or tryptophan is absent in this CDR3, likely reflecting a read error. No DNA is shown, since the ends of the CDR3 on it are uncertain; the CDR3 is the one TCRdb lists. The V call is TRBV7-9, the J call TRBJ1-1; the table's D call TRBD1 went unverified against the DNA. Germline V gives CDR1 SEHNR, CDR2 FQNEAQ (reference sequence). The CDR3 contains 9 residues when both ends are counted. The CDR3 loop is CARLGGPHS.

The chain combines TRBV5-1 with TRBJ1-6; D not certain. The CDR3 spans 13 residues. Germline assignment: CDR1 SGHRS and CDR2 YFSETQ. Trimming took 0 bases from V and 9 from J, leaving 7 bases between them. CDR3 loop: CASSLVEGSPLHF. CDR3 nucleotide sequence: TGCGCCAGCAGCTTGGTCGAGGGTTCACCCCTCCACTTT.

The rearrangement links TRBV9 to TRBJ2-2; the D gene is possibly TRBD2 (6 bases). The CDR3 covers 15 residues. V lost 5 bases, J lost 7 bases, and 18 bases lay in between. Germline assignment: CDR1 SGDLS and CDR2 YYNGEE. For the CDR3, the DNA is TGTGCCAGCAGTCAGACTAGAAGGTCGGGCGGGGAGCTGTTTTTT. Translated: CASSQTRRSGGELFF. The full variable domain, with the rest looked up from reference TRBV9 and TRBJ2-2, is DSGVTQTPKHLITATGQRVTLRCSPRSGDLSVYWYQQSLDQGLQFLIQYYNGEERAKGNILERFSAQQFPDLHSELNLSSLELGDSALYFCASSQTRRSGGELFFGEGSRLTVL.

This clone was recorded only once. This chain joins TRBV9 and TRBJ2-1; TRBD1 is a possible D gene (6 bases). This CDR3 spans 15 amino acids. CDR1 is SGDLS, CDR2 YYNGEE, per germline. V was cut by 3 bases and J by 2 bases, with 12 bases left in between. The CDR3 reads CASSAAQGPYNEQFF. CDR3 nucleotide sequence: TGTGCCAGCAGCGCCGCACAGGGCCCCTACAATGAGCAGTTCTTC.

The CDR3 DNA reads TGTGCCAGCAGCTTGGTGGGGGGGGGTTACAATGAGCAGTTCTTC. Amino acids: CASSLVGGGYNEQFF. The chain uses TRBV5-4 and TRBJ2-1; 7 bases line up with TRBD2. V lost 0 bases and J lost 4; bases outside the gene matches: 4. This CDR3 has 15 residues. Germline V gives CDR1 SGHNT, CDR2 YYREEE (reference sequence).

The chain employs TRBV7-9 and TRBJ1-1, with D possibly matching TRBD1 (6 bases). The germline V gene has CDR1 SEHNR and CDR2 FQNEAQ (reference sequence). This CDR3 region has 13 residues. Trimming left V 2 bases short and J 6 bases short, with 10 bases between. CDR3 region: CASSLRQGPEAFF. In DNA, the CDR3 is TGTGCCAGCAGCTTACGGCAGGGGCCTGAAGCTTTCTTT.

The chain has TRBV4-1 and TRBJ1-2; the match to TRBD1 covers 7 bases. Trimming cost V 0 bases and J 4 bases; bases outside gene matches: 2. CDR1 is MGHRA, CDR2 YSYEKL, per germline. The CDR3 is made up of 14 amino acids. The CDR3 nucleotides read TGCGCCAGCAGCCAAGAGACAGGGATCTATGGCTACACCTTC. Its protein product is CASSQETGIYGYTF.

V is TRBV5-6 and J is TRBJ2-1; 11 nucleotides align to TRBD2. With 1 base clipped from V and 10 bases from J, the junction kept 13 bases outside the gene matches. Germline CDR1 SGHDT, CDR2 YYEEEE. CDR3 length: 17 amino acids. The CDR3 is CASSLKWFSGGGREQFF. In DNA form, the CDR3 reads TGTGCCAGCAGCTTGAAGTGGTTTAGCGGGGGGGGCAGGGAGCAGTTCTTC.

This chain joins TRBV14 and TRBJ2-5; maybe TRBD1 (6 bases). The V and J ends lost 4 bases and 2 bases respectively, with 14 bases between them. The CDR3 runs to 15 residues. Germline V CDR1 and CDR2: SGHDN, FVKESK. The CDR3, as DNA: TGTGCCAGCAGCCCGCCGACAGGAACTCAAGAGACCCAGTACTTC. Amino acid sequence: CASSPPTGTQETQYF.

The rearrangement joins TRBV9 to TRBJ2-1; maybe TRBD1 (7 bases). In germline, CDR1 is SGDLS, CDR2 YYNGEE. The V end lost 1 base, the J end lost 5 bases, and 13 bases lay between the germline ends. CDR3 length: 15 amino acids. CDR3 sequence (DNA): TGTGCCAGCAGCGTACGGGGGCAGGGGGACAATGAGCAGTTCTTC. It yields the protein CASSVRGQGDNEQFF. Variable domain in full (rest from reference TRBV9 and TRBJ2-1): DSGVTQTPKHLITATGQRVTLRCSPRSGDLSVYWYQQSLDQGLQFLIQYYNGEERAKGNILERFSAQQFPDLHSELNLSSLELGDSALYFCASSVRGQGDNEQFFGPGTRLTVL.

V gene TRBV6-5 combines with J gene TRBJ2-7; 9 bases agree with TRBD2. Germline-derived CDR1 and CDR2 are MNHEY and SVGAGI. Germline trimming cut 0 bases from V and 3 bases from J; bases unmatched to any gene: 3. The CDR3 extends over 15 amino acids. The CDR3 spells CASSYSERGDYEQYF. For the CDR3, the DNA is TGTGCCAGCAGTTACTCTGAGCGGGGGGACTACGAGCAGTACTTC.

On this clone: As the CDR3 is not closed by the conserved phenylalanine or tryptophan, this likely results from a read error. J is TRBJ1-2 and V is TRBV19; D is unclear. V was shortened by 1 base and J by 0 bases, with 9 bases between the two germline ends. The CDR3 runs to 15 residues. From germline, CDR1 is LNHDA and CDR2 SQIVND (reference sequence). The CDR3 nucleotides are TGTGCCAGTAGTATAGCCGTAAGCCCTAACTATGGCTACACCCTC. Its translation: CASSIAVSPNYGYTL.

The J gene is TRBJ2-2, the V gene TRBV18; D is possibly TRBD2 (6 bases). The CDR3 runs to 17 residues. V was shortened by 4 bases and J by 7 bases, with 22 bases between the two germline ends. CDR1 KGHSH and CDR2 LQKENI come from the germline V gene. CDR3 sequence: CASSRASDPGLRGELFF. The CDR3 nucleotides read TGTGCCAGCTCACGGGCTAGCGATCCCGGTTTACGCGGGGAGCTGTTTTTT.

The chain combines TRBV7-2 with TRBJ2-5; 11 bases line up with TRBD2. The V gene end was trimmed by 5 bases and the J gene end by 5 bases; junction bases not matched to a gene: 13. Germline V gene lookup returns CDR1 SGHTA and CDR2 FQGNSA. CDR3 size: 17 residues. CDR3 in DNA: TGTGCCAGCAGCCCCCGCCGCCTAGCGGGGGGCGGGGAGACCCAGTACTTC. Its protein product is CASSPRRLAGGGETQYF.

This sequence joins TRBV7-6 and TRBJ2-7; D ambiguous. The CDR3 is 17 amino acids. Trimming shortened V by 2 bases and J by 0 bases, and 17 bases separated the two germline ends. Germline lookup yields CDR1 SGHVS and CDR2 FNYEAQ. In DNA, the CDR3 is TGTGCCAGCAGCTTACAAGGTGGCAGGCGTAACTCCTACGAGCAGTACTTC. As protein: CASSLQGGRRNSYEQYF.

This CDR3 is CASSSGLAGVADTQYF. The CDR3 DNA reads as TGTGCCAGCAGCTCAGGACTAGCGGGAGTTGCAGATACGCAGTATTTT. The rearrangement joins TRBV7-9 to TRBJ2-3; 13 bases agree with TRBD2. V lost 4 bases, J lost 4 bases, and 5 bases stayed unmatched. CDR1 is SEHNR, CDR2 FQNEAQ, per germline (reference sequence). The CDR3 consists of 16 residues.

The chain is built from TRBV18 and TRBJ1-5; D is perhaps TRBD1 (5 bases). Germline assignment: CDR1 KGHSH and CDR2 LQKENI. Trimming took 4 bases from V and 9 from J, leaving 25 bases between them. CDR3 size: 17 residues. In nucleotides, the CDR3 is TGTGCCAGCTCACGAACTCCCGCCCCAGGGACTCTCGTGCCCCAGCATTTT. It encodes CASSRTPAPGTLVPQHF.

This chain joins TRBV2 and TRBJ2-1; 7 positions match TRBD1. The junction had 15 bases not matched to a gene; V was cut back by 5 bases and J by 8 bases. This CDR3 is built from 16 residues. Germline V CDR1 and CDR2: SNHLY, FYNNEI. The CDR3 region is CASSPRQGVMSDEQFF. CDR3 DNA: TGTGCCAGCAGTCCCCGACAGGGCGTAATGTCCGATGAGCAGTTCTTC.

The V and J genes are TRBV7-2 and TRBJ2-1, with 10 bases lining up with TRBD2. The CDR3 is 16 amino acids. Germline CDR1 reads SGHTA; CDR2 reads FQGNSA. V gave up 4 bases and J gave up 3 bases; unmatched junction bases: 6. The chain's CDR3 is CASSSRSGGDYNEQFF. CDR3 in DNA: TGTGCCAGCAGCTCCCGAAGCGGGGGGGACTACAATGAGCAGTTCTTC.

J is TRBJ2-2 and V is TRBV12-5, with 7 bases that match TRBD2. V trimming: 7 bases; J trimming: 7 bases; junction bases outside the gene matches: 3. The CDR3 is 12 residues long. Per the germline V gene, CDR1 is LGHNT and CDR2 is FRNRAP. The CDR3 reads CASAREYGELFF. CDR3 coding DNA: TGTGCTAGTGCGCGGGAGTACGGGGAGCTGTTTTTT.